These 25 T cell receptor beta chains came from one sample sequenced in a study of T cells in Graves' hyperthyroidism and ophthalmopathy. RNA transcripts were the template for amplifying TCR beta CDR3 regions. The HTBI primer set drove a first-round RT-PCR of the TCR CDR3. Each CDR3 protein gets one entry after TCRdb re-called the multiplex PCR reads with MiXCR. The data contain fewer than 900,000 distinct CDR3 sequences, less than 20% of them singletons. Sequencing was done on a sample of blood. The receptors here all came from a young man with Graves' hyperthyroidism.

This clonotype was picked up many times. CDR3: CASSLPGKNEQFF. CDR3 DNA sequence: TGTGCCAGCAGCTTACCAGGAAAGAATGAGCAGTTCTTC. This rearrangement joins TRBV7-3 to TRBJ2-1, with D unresolved. Trimming left V 2 bases short and J 7 bases short, with 9 bases between. The CDR3 is 13 residues long. Germline V gives CDR1 SGHTA, CDR2 FQGTGA.

The chain recombines TRBV7-9 with TRBJ2-7, with TRBD1 matching over 11 bases. CDR3 length: 15 residues. V lost 2 bases, J lost 6 bases, and 6 bases stayed unmatched. Germline V gene data show CDR1 as SEHNR and CDR2 as FQNEAQ (reference sequence). CDR3 sequence: CASSLFRTGGSEQYF. CDR3 bases: TGTGCCAGCAGCTTATTCCGGACAGGGGGCTCCGAGCAGTACTTC.

CDR3 amino acids: CASSIQGVTYEQYF. The CDR3 region has the DNA TGTGCCAGCAGTATACAGGGGGTTACCTACGAGCAGTACTTC. The chain carries TRBV6-5 and TRBJ2-7, with TRBD1 identical over 8 bases. Germline V gives CDR1 MNHEY, CDR2 SVGAGI. V trimming: 5 bases; J trimming: 2 bases; junction bases outside the gene matches: 5. The CDR3 is made up of 14 amino acids.

The rearrangement links TRBV5-1 to TRBJ2-7; 11 bases line up with TRBD1. This CDR3 comprises 16 residues. In germline, CDR1 is SGHRS, CDR2 YFSETQ. Unmatched junction bases numbered 10, after V lost 5 bases and J lost 3 bases. The CDR3 is CASSPLGQGAIYEQYF. CDR3 sequence (DNA): TGCGCCAGCAGTCCCCTTGGACAGGGGGCGATCTACGAGCAGTACTTC.

The genes are TRBV9 and TRBJ2-2; a weak D match, TRBD2 (6 bases). Germline V lookup: CDR1 SGDLS, CDR2 YYNGEE. Trimming took 3 bases from V and 6 from J, leaving 9 bases between them. The CDR3 has 13 amino acids. The CDR3 sequence is CASSGREAGELFF. The DNA for the CDR3 is TGTGCCAGCAGCGGGAGGGAAGCCGGGGAGCTGTTTTTT.

This clonotype occurred a few times. The V gene is TRBV7-9, the J gene TRBJ1-3; D gene uncertain. Trimming stripped 5 bases from V and 0 bases from J, with 14 bases between. The CDR3 has 16 amino acids. From germline, CDR1 is SEHNR and CDR2 FQNEAQ (reference sequence). As DNA, the CDR3 is TGTGCCAGCAGCGGTTTGGGGTTTAGCTCTGGAAACACCATATATTTT. As protein: CASSGLGFSSGNTIYF. Based on the CDR3 plus reference TRBV7-9 and TRBJ1-3, the full variable domain is DTGVSQNPRHKITKRGQNVTFRCDPISEHNRLYWYRQTLGQGPEFLTYFQNEAQLEKSRLLSDRFSAERPKGSFSTLEIQRTEQGDSAMYLCASSGLGFSSGNTIYFGEGSWLTVV.

The genes are TRBV28 and TRBJ2-3; the match to TRBD2 covers 8 bases. CDR1 and CDR2 (germline): MDHEN, SYDVKM. The ends lost 5 bases at V and 5 bases at J; junction bases unmatched: 9. CDR3 length equals 15 residues. CDR3 in amino acids: CASSHPGTSRDTQYF. CDR3 DNA: TGTGCCAGCAGTCATCCCGGGACTAGTCGAGATACGCAGTATTTT.

The sample holds many counts of this clonotype. The genes are TRBV10-2 and TRBJ2-3; TRBD2 matches at 7 bases. Germline lookup yields CDR1 WSHSY and CDR2 SAAADI. CDR3 length equals 15 residues. V shed 5 bases and J 4 bases; nucleotides not matched to a gene: 9. The CDR3 is CASSQAAGIPDTQYF. The CDR3 DNA follows: TGCGCCAGCAGTCAAGCAGCGGGGATCCCAGATACGCAGTATTTT.

This clonotype was seen only a few times. The chain recombines TRBV10-1 with TRBJ2-5, with D tentatively TRBD1 or TRBD2 (5 bases each). The germline V and J ends were trimmed by 6 bases and 10 bases, with 15 bases remaining between them. The CDR3 is 12 residues long. CDR1 is WNHNN, CDR2 SYGVQD, per germline (reference sequence). CDR3 sequence reads: CASSPGPPDQYF. The CDR3 nucleotides read TGCGCCAGCAGCCCGGGACCGCCTGACCAGTACTTC.

This clonotype was counted between two and nine times. V is TRBV15 and J is TRBJ1-3; TRBD1 agrees at 8 bases. This CDR3 is 15 amino acids long. Germline CDR1 LNHNV, CDR2 YYDKDF (reference sequence). The V segment lost 3 bases and the J segment 4 bases; nucleotides outside the gene matches: 5. In nucleotides, the CDR3 is TGTGCCACCAGCAGGGACAGGGCTGGAGGAAACACCATATATTTT. Protein: CATSRDRAGGNTIYF.

In its sample, this clonotype was seen many times. The chain uses TRBV18 and TRBJ2-5; 9 bases line up with TRBD1. Germline trimming cut 2 bases from V and 3 bases from J; bases unmatched to any gene: 4. The V gene's germline CDR1 is KGHSH and CDR2 LQKENI. The CDR3 has 15 residues. CDR3 amino acids: CASSPRDRVEETQYF. CDR3 DNA: TGTGCCAGCTCACCAAGGGACAGGGTCGAAGAGACCCAGTACTTC.

This clonotype was seen repeatedly, ten times or more. This chain joins TRBV30 and TRBJ1-2; D is uncertain. Germline V gene sequence: CDR1 GTSNPN, CDR2 SVGIG (reference sequence). Trimming shortened V by 0 bases and J by 0 bases, and 17 bases separated the two germline ends. CDR3 length: 17 residues. In DNA, the CDR3 is TGTGCCTGGAGTGTACTTGGTCCTGAAACGACTAACTATGGCTACACCTTC. It codes for CAWSVLGPETTNYGYTF.

The chain recombines TRBV3-1 with TRBJ1-5; D ambiguous. Germline-derived CDR1 and CDR2 are LGHDT and YNNKEL (reference sequence). The CDR3 contains 15 residues. The V and J ends lost 4 bases and 4 bases respectively, with 14 bases between them. CDR3: CASSPGSRWNQPQHF. Here the CDR3 DNA reads TGTGCCAGCAGCCCGGGTTCACGGTGGAATCAGCCCCAGCATTTT. The complete variable domain, with remaining parts taken from reference TRBV3-1 and TRBJ1-5, reads DTAVSQTPKYLVTQMGNDKSIKCEQNLGHDTMYWYKQDSKKFLKIMFSYNNKELIINETVPNRFSPKSPDKAHLNLHINSLELGDSAVYFCASSPGSRWNQPQHFGDGTRLSIL.

Many counts were recorded for this clonotype. This sequence joins TRBV12-3 or TRBV12-4 and TRBJ2-7; D possibly uses TRBD1 or TRBD2 (5 bases each). V was trimmed by 1 base and J by 7 bases, leaving 11 bases between them. The CDR3 spans 13 residues. CDR3 protein: CASSLGGTGEQYF. The CDR3 DNA reads as TGTGCCAGCAGTTTAGGGGGGACCGGAGAGCAGTACTTC.

This clonotype was observed a handful of times. J is TRBJ2-1 and V is TRBV9; possible D gene TRBD2, 5 bases. The germline CDR1 and CDR2 sequences are SGDLS and YYNGEE. The V end lost 4 bases, the J end lost 4 bases, and 15 bases lay between the germline ends. CDR3 length: 15 amino acids. CDR3 residues: CASSTEQAVYNEQFF. The CDR3 coding sequence is TGTGCCAGCAGCACAGAGCAAGCGGTATACAATGAGCAGTTCTTC.

The chain couples TRBV7-3 to TRBJ2-3; 12 positions match TRBD1. With 6 bases clipped from V and 4 bases from J, the junction kept 8 bases outside the gene matches. This CDR3 has 16 residues. Per germline, CDR1 SGHTA and CDR2 FQGTGA. CDR3 sequence (DNA): TGTGCCAGCAGTTTTTATGGGGACAGGGGGCCAGATACGCAGTATTTT. The encoded protein is CASSFYGDRGPDTQYF.

This clonotype was seen only a few times. V gene TRBV6-2 or TRBV6-3 combines with J gene TRBJ1-1; D is unresolved. Trimming stripped 4 bases from V and 11 bases from J, with 11 bases between. The length of the CDR3 is 11 residues. Per germline, CDR1 MNHEY and CDR2 SVGEGT. CDR3 nucleotide sequence: TGTGCCAGCAGTTCATCTCCTGGGGCTTTCTTT. Protein: CASSSSPGAFF.

This clonotype occurred many times. V and J are TRBV7-9 and TRBJ2-7; D may be TRBD1 (5 bases). V gave up 5 bases and J gave up 9 bases, with 11 bases separating them. The germline gives CDR1 SEHNR, CDR2 FQNEAQ (reference sequence). The CDR3 loop spans 11 amino acids. In nucleotides, the CDR3 is TGTGCCAGCAGCAAAACAGGCTCGCAGTACTTC. Translating it yields CASSKTGSQYF.

V and J are TRBV7-9 and TRBJ2-2, with 7 bases matching TRBD2. This CDR3 has 15 amino acids. Per the germline V gene, CDR1 is SEHNR and CDR2 is FQNEAQ (reference sequence). Germline trimming cut 2 bases from V and 6 bases from J; bases unmatched to any gene: 6. In DNA, the CDR3 is TGTGCCAGCAGCTTACCCAGCGGGACGCCCGGGGAGCTGTTTTTT. Translation: CASSLPSGTPGELFF.

This clonotype was detected many times. The chain uses TRBV12-3 or TRBV12-4 and TRBJ2-7, with no clear D. CDR3 size: 14 residues. Trimming took 6 bases from V and 0 from J, leaving 12 bases between them. The CDR3 spells CASRDLRTSYEQYF. Written as DNA, the CDR3 is TGTGCCAGCAGGGACCTAAGGACCTCCTACGAGCAGTACTTC.

V is TRBV6-5 and J is TRBJ2-6; D might be TRBD1 or TRBD2, each matching 6 bases. The V end lost 2 bases, the J end lost 0 bases, and 11 bases lay between the germline ends. The CDR3 is made up of 17 amino acids. Germline CDR1 and CDR2: MNHEY and SVGAGI. The CDR3 loop reads CASSYLGGGSGANVLTF. The CDR3 DNA is TGTGCCAGCAGTTACCTTGGAGGGGGCTCTGGGGCCAACGTCCTGACTTTC.

There are many counts of this clonotype. The rearrangement links TRBV15 to TRBJ2-1; 11 positions match TRBD2. This CDR3 comprises 18 residues. Losses at the gene ends were 1 base for V and 2 bases for J; bases not matched to a gene: 7. Per germline, CDR1 LNHNV and CDR2 YYDKDF (reference sequence). CDR3 amino acids: CATSRVRRLAGTYNEQFF. The CDR3 DNA is TGTGCCACCAGCAGAGTACGGAGACTAGCGGGAACCTACAATGAGCAGTTCTTC.

The chain has TRBV7-9 and TRBJ2-3; the D is unclear. Germline V gene data show CDR1 as SEHNR and CDR2 as FQNEAQ (reference sequence). With 1 base removed from V and 8 bases from J, the gap between germline ends came to 10 bases. The CDR3 totals 13 residues. DNA of the CDR3: TGTGCCAGCAGCTTAGATAGTAGAGCTACGCAGTATTTT. Its translation: CASSLDSRATQYF.

At least ten counts were recorded for this clonotype. The J gene is TRBJ2-1, the V gene TRBV30, with D perhaps TRBD1 or TRBD2 (5 bases each). V was pared by 3 bases and J by 0 bases, with 15 bases between. Germline CDR1 reads GTSNPN; CDR2 reads SVGIG (reference sequence). CDR3 length equals 16 residues. The CDR3 here is CAWRRDRPSSYNEQFF. Written as DNA, the CDR3 is TGTGCCTGGAGAAGGGACCGCCCTAGCTCCTACAATGAGCAGTTCTTC.

This clonotype was found a few times. The CDR3, as DNA: TGTGCCAGCAGCCAATTACACCTTACTGGAAACACCATATATTTT. Residues: CASSQLHLTGNTIYF. The chain is built from TRBV4-2 and TRBJ1-3; D remains ambiguous. Germline lookup yields CDR1 LGHNA and CDR2 YNFKEQ. Trimming removed 2 bases from V and 2 bases from J, with 10 bases in between. The CDR3 spans 15 residues.